The 13 T cell receptor beta chains below were found in one sample sequenced in a study of T cell responses to AZD1222 COVID-19 vaccine (dated by TCRdb to the early 2020s). In the paper's terms, the time point label means: baseline before first vaccination. The method was the immunoSEQ multiplex PCR assay. Here the immuneACCESS table is served through TCRdb, limited to in-frame sequences with V and J called. Missing clones are a known gap in these copies; in checked studies unresolved V genes cover under half, and the rest lacks a known reason. The sample includes approximately 160,000 clones, with about 93% observed a single time. The ten largest clones take up roughly 4.7% of the sample. The source material was peripheral blood, sampled on day 0 of AZD1222 vaccination. The receptors here all came from an adult in good health.

The V gene is TRBV28, the J gene TRBJ2-7; D gene uncertain. V was shortened by 2 bases and J by 3 bases, with 11 bases between the two germline ends. CDR1 is MDHEN, CDR2 SYDVKM, per germline. The CDR3 consists of 14 residues. CDR3 protein: CASSLVLLSYEQYF. The CDR3 bases are TGTGCCAGCAGTTTAGTACTATTGAGCTACGAGCAGTACTTC.

The rearrangement uses TRBV6-2 or TRBV6-3 and TRBJ2-7, with 8 bases that match TRBD1. Germline V gives CDR1 MNHEY, CDR2 SVGEGT. Losses at the gene ends were 4 bases for V and 3 bases for J; bases not matched to a gene: 2. CDR3 size: 13 residues. The CDR3 spells CASSFDRGYEQYF. The CDR3 nucleotides are TGTGCCAGCAGTTTCGACAGGGGCTACGAGCAGTACTTC.

The gene calls are TRBV5-8 and TRBJ1-4; TRBD1 aligns across 7 bases. The germline V gene encodes CDR1 SGHTS and CDR2 YDEGEE. V dropped 5 bases and J dropped 2; count of bases not matched to a gene: 3. This CDR3 region has 14 residues. CDR3: CASSPTGTNEKLFF. CDR3 in DNA: TGTGCCAGCAGTCCGACAGGGACTAATGAAAAACTGTTTTTT.

V usage is TRBV6-5 and J usage is TRBJ2-7, with a weak D call TRBD1 (6 bases). Germline V CDR1 and CDR2: MNHEY, SVGAGI. V was cut by 2 bases and J by 4 bases, with 18 bases left in between. There are 16 residues in the CDR3. CDR3 region: CASSYSGVRGMYEQYF. CDR3 coding DNA: TGTGCCAGCAGTTACAGTGGGGTCAGGGGAATGTACGAGCAGTACTTC.

The chain carries TRBV6-6 and TRBJ1-2; 8 nucleotides match TRBD1. The CDR3 consists of 13 residues. The J segment lost 9 bases and the V segment lost 10 bases, leaving 13 bases of the junction unmatched. CDR1 and CDR2 from the germline V gene are MNHNY and SVGAGI (reference sequence). CDR3 loop: CATAGGAVGSYTF. In DNA form, the CDR3 reads TGTGCCACTGCAGGGGGCGCGGTCGGGAGCTACACCTTC.

This clone is a singleton in its sample. This chain uses TRBV28 with TRBJ2-3; maybe TRBD2 (5 bases). Germline V lookup: CDR1 MDHEN, CDR2 SYDVKM. CDR3 length equals 11 residues. The V and J ends lost 9 bases and 6 bases respectively, with 10 bases between them. CDR3: CASRTYDTQYF. CDR3 bases: TGTGCCAGTAGGACTTATGATACGCAGTATTTT.

The gene calls are TRBV28 and TRBJ2-4, with D possibly matching TRBD1 (6 bases). Germline assignment: CDR1 MDHEN and CDR2 SYDVKM. This CDR3 spans 16 amino acids. V was cut by 6 bases and J by 4 bases, with 19 bases left in between. The chain's CDR3 is CASSPGQSSNKNIQYF. CDR3 sequence (DNA): TGTGCCAGCAGCCCTGGACAGTCCTCTAATAAAAACATTCAGTACTTC. Using reference TRBV28 and TRBJ2-4 for the parts outside the CDR3, the full variable domain is DVKVTQSSRYLVKRTGEKVFLECVQDMDHENMFWYRQDPGLGLRLIYFSYDVKMKEKGDIPEGYSVSREKKERFSLILESASTNQTSMYLCASSPGQSSNKNIQYFGAGTRLSVL.

Here the CDR3 DNA reads TGTGCCAGCAGTCTTGACCCAAGCTCCTACAATGAGCAGTTCTTC. This gives the protein CASSLDPSSYNEQFF. V usage is TRBV28 and J usage is TRBJ2-1; D is uncertain. Trimming left V 5 bases short and J 0 bases short, with 11 bases between. The germline V gene encodes CDR1 MDHEN and CDR2 SYDVKM. There are 15 residues in the CDR3.

In this sample, this clone turned up many times. This rearrangement joins TRBV27 to TRBJ1-2; TRBD1 is a possible D gene (6 bases). In germline, CDR1 is MNHEY, CDR2 SMNVEV (reference sequence). The CDR3 has 13 residues. V gave up 4 bases and J gave up 8 bases, with 14 bases separating them. CDR3 amino acids: CASSSVPGVGYTF. As DNA, the CDR3 is TGTGCCAGCAGTTCCGTGCCAGGGGTCGGCTACACCTTC.

The chain employs TRBV28 and TRBJ1-1, with D hard to call. The CDR3 is 13 residues long. Germline V gene sequence: CDR1 MDHEN, CDR2 SYDVKM. Trimming took off 3 bases at V and 0 bases at J, with 5 bases between the two ends. The CDR3 coding sequence is TGTGCCAGCAGTTTGGCGATGAACACTGAAGCTTTCTTT. This codes for CASSLAMNTEAFF.

J is TRBJ2-3 and V is TRBV7-6; D remains unclear. The CDR3 totals 13 residues. Germline V gene data show CDR1 as SGHVS and CDR2 as FNYEAQ. V lost 3 bases and J 3 bases, leaving 7 bases between the germline ends. The CDR3 sequence: CASSFAPTDTQYF. In nucleotides, the CDR3 is TGTGCCAGCAGCTTCGCACCAACAGATACGCAGTATTTT. Supplemented by reference TRBV7-6 and TRBJ2-3, the full variable domain reads GAGVSQSPRYKVTKRGQDVALRCDPISGHVSLYWYRQALGQGPEFLTYFNYEAQQDKSGLPNDRFSAERPEGSISTLTIQRTEQRDSAMYRCASSFAPTDTQYFGPGTRLTVL.

This clone was observed a handful of times. The chain couples TRBV7-9 to TRBJ2-6, with D perhaps given as TRBD1 or TRBD2 (5 bases each). The length of the CDR3 is 19 residues. From germline, CDR1 is SEHNR and CDR2 FQNEAQ (reference sequence). V lost 5 bases, J lost 0 bases, and 20 bases lay in between. CDR3 in DNA: TGTGCCAGCAGCCGTGAAATGGGACCGCCGATCTCTGGGGCCAACGTCCTGACTTTC. Translated, it gives CASSREMGPPISGANVLTF.

The chain couples TRBV24-1 to TRBJ2-3, with 10 bases that match TRBD1. Germline V gene lookup returns CDR1 KGHDR and CDR2 SFDVKD. V was pared by 0 bases and J by 0 bases, with 2 bases of the junction left unmatched. This CDR3 comprises 17 residues. This CDR3 is CATSDLGTGDSTDTQYF. In DNA, the CDR3 is TGTGCCACCAGTGATTTGGGGACAGGGGATAGCACAGATACGCAGTATTTT.